A few counts support the clone carrying this T cell receptor (beta chain). The antigen is unknown. The sort gate was single viable CD3+CD4+CD8-CD45RO+ cells for memory CD4+ T cells. The data were taken from a study of memory CD4+ T cells and cytomegalovirus serostatus. In the study overall: Of the healthy Belgian adults, eight or nine were CMV seropositive and 20 to 30 seronegative. Study conclusions and caveats: About 40% of the roughly 160 known CMV-associated TCRbeta sequences appeared in CD4+ memory.

Sequencing used immunoSEQ multiplex PCR; TCRdb keeps in-frame clones, though not all of them. The data hold approximately 44,000 clones, with less than 80% observed a single time. The clonotype was recovered from an adult in good health and CMV-seronegative. Sequenced input: memory CD4+ T cells from blood.

DNA of the CDR3: TGTGCCTGGAGAGGCGGGCTCTCGACGGATGAGCAGTTCTTC. This sequence encodes CAWRGGLSTDEQFF. The chain has TRBV30 and TRBJ2-1, with a weak D call TRBD2 (5 bases). V lost 3 bases to trimming and J lost 8 bases, with 17 bases between them. This CDR3 comprises 14 residues. Germline V lookup: CDR1 GTSNPN, CDR2 SVGIG (reference sequence).